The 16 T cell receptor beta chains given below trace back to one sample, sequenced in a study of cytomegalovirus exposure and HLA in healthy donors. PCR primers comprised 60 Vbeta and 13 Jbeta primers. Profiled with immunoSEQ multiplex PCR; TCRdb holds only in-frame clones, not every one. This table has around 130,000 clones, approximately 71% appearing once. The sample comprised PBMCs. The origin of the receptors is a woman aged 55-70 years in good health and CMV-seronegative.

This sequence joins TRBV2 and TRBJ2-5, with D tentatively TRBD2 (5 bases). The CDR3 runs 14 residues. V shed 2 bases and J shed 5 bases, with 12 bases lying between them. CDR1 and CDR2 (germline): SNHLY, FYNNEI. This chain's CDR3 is CASSEISREETQYF. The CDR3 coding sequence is TGTGCCAGCAGTGAAATCTCGAGGGAGGAGACCCAGTACTTC.

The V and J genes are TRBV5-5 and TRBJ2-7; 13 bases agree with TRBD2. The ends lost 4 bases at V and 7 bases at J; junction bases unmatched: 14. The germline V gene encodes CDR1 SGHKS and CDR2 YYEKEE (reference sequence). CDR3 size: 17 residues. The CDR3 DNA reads TGTGCCAGCAGCCCGCGGACTAGCGGGAGATGGTTGGAGGAGCAGTACTTC. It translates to CASSPRTSGRWLEEQYF.

The chain's CDR3 is CASSWRINGYEQYF. CDR3 nucleotide sequence: TGCGCCAGCAGCTGGCGGATCAACGGCTACGAGCAGTACTTC. V is TRBV5-1 and J is TRBJ2-7; no reliable D call. The V end was cut by 3 bases, the J end by 3 bases, with 13 bases between. This CDR3 is 14 amino acids long. Germline V gene data show CDR1 as SGHRS and CDR2 as YFSETQ.

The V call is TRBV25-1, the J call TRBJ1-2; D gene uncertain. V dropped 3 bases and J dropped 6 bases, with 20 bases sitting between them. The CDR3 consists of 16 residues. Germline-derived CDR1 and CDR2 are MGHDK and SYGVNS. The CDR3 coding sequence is TGTGCCAGCAGTGACCAAAGCCCGGCCAGGAGGGATGGCTACACCTTC. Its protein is CASSDQSPARRDGYTF.

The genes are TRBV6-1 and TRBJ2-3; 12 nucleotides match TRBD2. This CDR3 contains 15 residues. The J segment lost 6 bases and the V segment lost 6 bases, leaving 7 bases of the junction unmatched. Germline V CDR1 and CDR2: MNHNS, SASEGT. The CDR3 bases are TGTGCCAGCAGCAAACTAGCGGGGGGCGGGGATACGCAGTATTTT. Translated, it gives CASSKLAGGGDTQYF.

The CDR3 reads CASSQEGTSGGQTQYF. DNA for the CDR3: TGCGCCAGCAGCCAAGAGGGGACTAGCGGGGGTCAGACCCAGTACTTC. The genes are TRBV4-1 and TRBJ2-5; TRBD2 aligns across 14 bases. The CDR3 spans 16 residues. J was trimmed by 6 bases and V by 0 bases; bases with no gene match: 3. The germline V gene has CDR1 MGHRA and CDR2 YSYEKL.

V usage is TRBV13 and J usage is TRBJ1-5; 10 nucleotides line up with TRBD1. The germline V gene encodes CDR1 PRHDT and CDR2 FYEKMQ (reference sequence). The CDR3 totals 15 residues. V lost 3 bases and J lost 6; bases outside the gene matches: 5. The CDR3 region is CASSFRQGAAQPQHF. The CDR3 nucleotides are TGTGCCAGCAGCTTTAGACAGGGGGCTGCTCAGCCCCAGCATTTT.

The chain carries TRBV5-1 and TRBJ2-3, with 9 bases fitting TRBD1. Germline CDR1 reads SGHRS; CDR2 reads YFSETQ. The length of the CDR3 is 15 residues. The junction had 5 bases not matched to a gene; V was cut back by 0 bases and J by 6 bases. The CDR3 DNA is TGCGCCAGCAGCTTGGGGGGGGGACAGGGCGATACGCAGTATTTT. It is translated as CASSLGGGQGDTQYF. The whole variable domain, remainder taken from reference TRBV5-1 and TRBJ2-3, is KAGVTQTPRYLIKTRGQQVTLSCSPISGHRSVSWYQQTPGQGLQFLFEYFSETQRNKGNFPGRFSGRQFSNSRSEMNVSTLELGDSALYLCASSLGGGQGDTQYFGPGTRLTVL.

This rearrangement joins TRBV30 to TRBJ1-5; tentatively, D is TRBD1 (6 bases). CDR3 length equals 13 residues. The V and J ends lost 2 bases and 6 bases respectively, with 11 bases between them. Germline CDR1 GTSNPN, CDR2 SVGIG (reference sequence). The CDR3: CAWSTGRGQPQHF. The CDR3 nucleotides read TGTGCCTGGAGTACAGGGAGGGGTCAGCCCCAGCATTTT.

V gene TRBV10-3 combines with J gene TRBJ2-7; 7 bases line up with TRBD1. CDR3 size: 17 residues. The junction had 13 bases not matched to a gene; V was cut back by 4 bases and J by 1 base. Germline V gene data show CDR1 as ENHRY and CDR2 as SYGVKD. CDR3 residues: CAISVGVGDSVSYEQYF. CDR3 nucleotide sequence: TGTGCCATCAGTGTTGGGGTGGGGGACAGTGTGTCCTACGAGCAGTACTTC.

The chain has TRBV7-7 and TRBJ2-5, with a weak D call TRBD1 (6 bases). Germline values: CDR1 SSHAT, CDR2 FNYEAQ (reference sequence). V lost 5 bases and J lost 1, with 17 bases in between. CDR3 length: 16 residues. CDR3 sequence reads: CASSLGVDRSQETQYF. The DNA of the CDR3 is TGTGCCAGCAGCCTAGGGGTGGACAGATCCCAAGAGACCCAGTACTTC.

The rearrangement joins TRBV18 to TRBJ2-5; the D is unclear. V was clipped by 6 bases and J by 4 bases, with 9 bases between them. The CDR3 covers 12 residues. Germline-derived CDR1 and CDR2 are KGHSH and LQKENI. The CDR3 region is CASSRVGETQYF. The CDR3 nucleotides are TGTGCCAGCTCCCGGGTCGGAGAGACCCAGTACTTC.

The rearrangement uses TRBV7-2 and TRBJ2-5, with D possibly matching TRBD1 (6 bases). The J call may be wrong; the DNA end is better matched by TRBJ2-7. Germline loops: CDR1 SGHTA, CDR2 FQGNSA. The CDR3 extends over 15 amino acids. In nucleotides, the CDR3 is TGTGCCAGCAACACAGAGAAGCAGGGGCATTACGAGCAGTACTTC. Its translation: CASNTEKQGHYEQYF.

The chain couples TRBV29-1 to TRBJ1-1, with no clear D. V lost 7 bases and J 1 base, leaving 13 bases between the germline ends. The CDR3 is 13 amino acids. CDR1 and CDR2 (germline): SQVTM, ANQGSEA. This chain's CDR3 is CSAGWRTNTEAFF. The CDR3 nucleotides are TGCAGCGCGGGATGGCGGACGAACACTGAAGCTTTCTTT.

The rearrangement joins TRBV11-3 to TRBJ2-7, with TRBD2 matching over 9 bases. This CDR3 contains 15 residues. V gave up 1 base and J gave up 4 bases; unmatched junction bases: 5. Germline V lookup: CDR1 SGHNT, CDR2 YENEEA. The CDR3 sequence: CASSLAAGGAYEQYF. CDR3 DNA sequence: TGTGCCAGCAGCTTAGCGGCGGGAGGGGCTTACGAGCAGTACTTC.

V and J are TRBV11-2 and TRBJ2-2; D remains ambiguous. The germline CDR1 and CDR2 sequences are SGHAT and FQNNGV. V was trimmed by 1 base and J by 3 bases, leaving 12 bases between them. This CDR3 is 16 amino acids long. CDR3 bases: TGTGCCAGCAGCTTAGCGGTTTCCAAATACACCGGGGAGCTGTTTTTT. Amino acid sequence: CASSLAVSKYTGELFF.